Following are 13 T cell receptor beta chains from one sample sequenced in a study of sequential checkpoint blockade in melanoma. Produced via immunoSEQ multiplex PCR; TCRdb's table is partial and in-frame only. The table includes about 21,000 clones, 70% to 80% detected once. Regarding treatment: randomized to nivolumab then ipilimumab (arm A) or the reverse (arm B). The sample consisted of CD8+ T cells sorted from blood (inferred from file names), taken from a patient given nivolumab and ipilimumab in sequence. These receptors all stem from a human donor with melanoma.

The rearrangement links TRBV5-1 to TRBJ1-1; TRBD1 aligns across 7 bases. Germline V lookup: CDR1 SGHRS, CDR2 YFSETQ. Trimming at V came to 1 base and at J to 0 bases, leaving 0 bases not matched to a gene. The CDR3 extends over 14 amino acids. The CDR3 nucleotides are TGCGCCAGCAGCTTGACAGGGGTGAACACTGAAGCTTTCTTT. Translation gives CASSLTGVNTEAFF. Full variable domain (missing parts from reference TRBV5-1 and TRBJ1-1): KAGVTQTPRYLIKTRGQQVTLSCSPISGHRSVSWYQQTPGQGLQFLFEYFSETQRNKGNFPGRFSGRQFSNSRSEMNVSTLELGDSALYLCASSLTGVNTEAFFGQGTRLTVV.

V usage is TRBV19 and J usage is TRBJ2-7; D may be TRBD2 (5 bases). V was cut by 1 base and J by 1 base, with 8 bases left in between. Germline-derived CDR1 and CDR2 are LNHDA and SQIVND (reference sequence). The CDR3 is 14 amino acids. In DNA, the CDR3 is TGTGCCAGTAGTATAGCTGCGGGTTCCTACGAGCAGTACTTC. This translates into CASSIAAGSYEQYF.

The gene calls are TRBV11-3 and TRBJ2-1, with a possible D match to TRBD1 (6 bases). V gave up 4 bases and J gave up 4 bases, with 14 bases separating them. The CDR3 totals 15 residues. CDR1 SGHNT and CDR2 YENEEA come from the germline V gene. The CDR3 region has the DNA TGTGCCAGCAGCTACGTGAGGACAGCGTACAATGAGCAGTTCTTC. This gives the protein CASSYVRTAYNEQFF.

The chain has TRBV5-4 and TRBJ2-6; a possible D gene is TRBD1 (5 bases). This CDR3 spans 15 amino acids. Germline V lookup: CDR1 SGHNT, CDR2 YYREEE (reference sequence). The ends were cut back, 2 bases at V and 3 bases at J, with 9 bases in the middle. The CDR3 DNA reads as TGTGCCAGCAGCTTAGGGGCTGGTGGGGCCAACGTCCTGACTTTC. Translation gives CASSLGAGGANVLTF.

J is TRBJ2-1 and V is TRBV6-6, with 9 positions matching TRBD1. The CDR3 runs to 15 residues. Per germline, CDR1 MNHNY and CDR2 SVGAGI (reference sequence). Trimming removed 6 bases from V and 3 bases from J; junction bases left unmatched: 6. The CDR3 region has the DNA TGTGCCAGCAGGAACAGGGGGCAAAGCTACAATGAGCAGTTCTTC. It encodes CASRNRGQSYNEQFF.

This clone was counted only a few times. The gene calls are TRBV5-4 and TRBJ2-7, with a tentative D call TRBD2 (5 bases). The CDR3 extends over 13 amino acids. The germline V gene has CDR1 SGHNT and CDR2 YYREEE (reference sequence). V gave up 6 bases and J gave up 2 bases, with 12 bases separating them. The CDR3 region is CASKGSGTYEQYF. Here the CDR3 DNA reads TGTGCCAGCAAAGGGAGCGGTACCTACGAGCAGTACTTC.

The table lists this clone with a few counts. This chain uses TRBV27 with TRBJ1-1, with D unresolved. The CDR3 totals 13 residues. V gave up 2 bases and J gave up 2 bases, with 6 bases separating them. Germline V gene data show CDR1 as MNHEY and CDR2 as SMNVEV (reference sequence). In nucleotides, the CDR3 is TGTGCCAGCAGTTTAGGCCGAAACACTGAAGCTTTCTTT. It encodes CASSLGRNTEAFF.

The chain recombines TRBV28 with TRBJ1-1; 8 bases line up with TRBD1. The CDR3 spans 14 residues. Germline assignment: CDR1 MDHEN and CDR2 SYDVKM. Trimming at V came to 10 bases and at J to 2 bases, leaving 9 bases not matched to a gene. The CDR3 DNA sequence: TGTGCCACCTCCCCGGACAGGGTAAACACTGAAGCTTTCTTT. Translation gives CATSPDRVNTEAFF.

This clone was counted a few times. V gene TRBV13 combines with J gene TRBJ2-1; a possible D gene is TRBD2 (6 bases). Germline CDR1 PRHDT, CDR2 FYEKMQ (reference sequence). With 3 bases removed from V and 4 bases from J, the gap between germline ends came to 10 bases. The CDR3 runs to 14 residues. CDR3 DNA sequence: TGTGCCAGCAGCTTTTGGGACTCTTACAATGAGCAGTTCTTC. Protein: CASSFWDSYNEQFF.

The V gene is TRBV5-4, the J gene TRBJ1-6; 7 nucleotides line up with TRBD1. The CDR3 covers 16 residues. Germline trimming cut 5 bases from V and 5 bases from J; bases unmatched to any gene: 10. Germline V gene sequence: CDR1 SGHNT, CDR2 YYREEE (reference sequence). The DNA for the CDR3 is TGTGCCAGCAGTTCCCGAGAAACAGGGGATAATTCACCCCTCCACTTT. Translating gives CASSSRETGDNSPLHF.

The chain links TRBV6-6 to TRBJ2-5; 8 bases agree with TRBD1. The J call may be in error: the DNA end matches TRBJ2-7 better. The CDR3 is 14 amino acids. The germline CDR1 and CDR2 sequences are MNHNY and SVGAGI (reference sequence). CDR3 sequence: CASSLDRAPHEQYF. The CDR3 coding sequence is TGTGCCAGCAGCCTGGACAGGGCACCCCACGAGCAGTACTTC.

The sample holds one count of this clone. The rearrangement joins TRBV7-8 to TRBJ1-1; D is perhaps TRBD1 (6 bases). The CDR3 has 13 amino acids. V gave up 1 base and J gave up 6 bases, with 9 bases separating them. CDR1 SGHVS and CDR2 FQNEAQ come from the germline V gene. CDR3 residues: CASSLDAGAEAFF. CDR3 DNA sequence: TGTGCCAGCAGCTTAGATGCAGGGGCTGAAGCTTTCTTT.

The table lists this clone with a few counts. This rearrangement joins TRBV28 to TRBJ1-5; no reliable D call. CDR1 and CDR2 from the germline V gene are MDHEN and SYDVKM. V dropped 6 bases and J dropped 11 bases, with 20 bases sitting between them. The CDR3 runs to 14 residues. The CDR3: CASSSTARESAQHF. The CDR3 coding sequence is TGTGCCAGCAGCTCTACGGCACGGGAATCAGCCCAGCATTTT.